What follows are 14 T cell receptor beta chains derived from one specimen sequenced in a study of OX40 agonist ivuxolimab in advanced cancers. Repertoires were generated with immunoSEQ multiplex PCR, while TCRdb's copy carries only in-frame clones and drops some. The sample lists about 95,000 clones; approximately 85% were seen once. This material consisted of CD4+ or CD8+ T cells sorted from blood, taken in a trial of the OX40 agonist ivuxolimab. All receptors derive from an adult with an advanced solid tumor such as melanoma, head and neck, liver or kidney cancer.

In DNA, the CDR3 is TGTGCCAGCAGCCTTAGTTTCAATGAGCAGTTCTTC. This sequence encodes CASSLSFNEQFF. The chain employs TRBV9 and TRBJ2-1; no clear D. Germline V gives CDR1 SGDLS, CDR2 YYNGEE. The V end was cut by 4 bases, the J end by 6 bases, with 8 bases between. The CDR3 has 12 residues.

Only one count was recorded for this clone. V and J are TRBV5-4 and TRBJ2-6; D is uncertain. The CDR3 runs to 15 residues. Germline-derived CDR1 and CDR2 are SGHNT and YYREEE (reference sequence). Trimming cost V 0 bases and J 0 bases, with 4 bases left between them. The CDR3 DNA is TGTGCCAGCAGCTTGGCCTACTCTGGGGCCAACGTCCTGACTTTC. Its translation: CASSLAYSGANVLTF.

This clone appeared once. The J gene is TRBJ2-5, the V gene TRBV6-1; 8 nucleotides agree with TRBD2. Per the germline V gene, CDR1 is MNHNS and CDR2 is SASEGT. The CDR3 contains 15 residues. The V and J ends lost 4 bases and 5 bases, in that order; junction bases with no gene match: 9. In DNA, the CDR3 is TGTGCCAGCAGTGCGCGAGCGGGAGTTCGGGAGACCCAGTACTTC. Translation gives CASSARAGVRETQYF.

This clone was seen only once. The chain is built from TRBV27 and TRBJ2-7; the match to TRBD1 covers 7 bases. CDR1 and CDR2 from the germline V gene are MNHEY and SMNVEV (reference sequence). After removal of 5 bases from V and 2 bases from J, the junction contained 12 bases not matched to a gene. CDR3 length: 16 residues. The chain's CDR3 is CASSHPRQGPAYEQYF. The CDR3, as DNA: TGTGCCAGCAGTCACCCCCGACAGGGCCCAGCCTACGAGCAGTACTTC.

This rearrangement joins TRBV5-6 to TRBJ2-7; D not resolved. V was trimmed by 9 bases and J by 0 bases, leaving 22 bases between them. The length of the CDR3 is 16 residues. Per the germline V gene, CDR1 is SGHDT and CDR2 is YYEEEE. The CDR3 sequence is CAIVAIAPSGSYEQYF. The DNA of the CDR3 is TGTGCCATCGTGGCCATCGCACCCTCTGGCTCCTACGAGCAGTACTTC.

The chain recombines TRBV5-1 with TRBJ2-1; 8 bases match TRBD1. V lost 0 bases to trimming and J lost 3 bases; unmatched junction nucleotides: 2. The CDR3 is made up of 15 amino acids. Germline V lookup: CDR1 SGHRS, CDR2 YFSETQ. This chain's CDR3 is CASSLDRGYYNEQFF. In nucleotides, the CDR3 is TGCGCCAGCAGCTTGGACAGGGGGTACTACAATGAGCAGTTCTTC.

The CDR3 sequence is CASSSWTFGETQYF. The CDR3 DNA reads TGTGCCAGCAGCTCATGGACATTCGGCGAGACCCAGTACTTC. The V gene is TRBV11-2, the J gene TRBJ2-5; a weak D match, TRBD1 (5 bases). The CDR3 has 14 residues. Germline V gives CDR1 SGHAT, CDR2 FQNNGV. V lost 4 bases and J lost 5, with 14 bases in between.

The genes are TRBV6-5 and TRBJ2-7; either TRBD1 or TRBD2 may fit D (6 bases each). From germline, CDR1 is MNHEY and CDR2 SVGAGI. CDR3 length: 11 amino acids. V was clipped by 11 bases and J by 5 bases, with 13 bases between them. CDR3 nucleotides: TGTGCCTCAGTCGGGGGCGACGAGCAGTACTTC. Translated: CASVGGDEQYF.

The rearrangement uses TRBV4-1 and TRBJ2-2; tentatively, D is TRBD1 (5 bases). The length of the CDR3 is 14 residues. The germline V and J ends were trimmed by 7 bases and 1 base, with 10 bases remaining between them. Germline V CDR1 and CDR2: MGHRA, YSYEKL. In DNA, the CDR3 is TGCGCCAGCACCAGGGTGGAGAACACCGGGGAGCTGTTTTTT. It codes for CASTRVENTGELFF.

The chain carries TRBV5-4 and TRBJ2-4; weak D call: TRBD1 (5 bases). This CDR3 spans 16 amino acids. From germline, CDR1 is SGHNT and CDR2 YYREEE (reference sequence). V was trimmed by 4 bases and J by 3 bases, leaving 17 bases between them. CDR3 sequence (DNA): TGTGCCAGCAGCAATAGGGGCCAGGAGAACAAAAACATTCAGTACTTC. As protein: CASSNRGQENKNIQYF.

The chain joins TRBV6-1 to TRBJ2-3; TRBD1 agrees at 9 bases. This CDR3 contains 13 residues. Germline V gene sequence: CDR1 MNHNS, CDR2 SASEGT. V was clipped by 10 bases and J by 4 bases; unmatched bases: 6. Here the CDR3 DNA reads TGTGCCACCAGGACAGGGGAAGCAGATACGCAGTATTTT. It yields the protein CATRTGEADTQYF.

The chain recombines TRBV7-2 with TRBJ1-2; no clear D. Germline-derived CDR1 and CDR2 are SGHTA and FQGNSA. The CDR3 has 11 amino acids. Deletions cut 4 bases from V and 2 bases from J, with 2 bases between. As DNA, the CDR3 is TGTGCCAGCAGCTCGAACTATGGCTACACCTTC. This translates into CASSSNYGYTF.

The rearrangement uses TRBV11-2 and TRBJ2-7; D unclear. The CDR3 runs to 11 residues. Per the germline V gene, CDR1 is SGHAT and CDR2 is FQNNGV. V was shortened by 5 bases and J by 4 bases, with 6 bases between the two germline ends. CDR3 sequence: CASSPIYEQYF. The CDR3 DNA is TGTGCCAGCAGCCCTATATACGAGCAGTACTTC.

The chain employs TRBV27 and TRBJ1-5; possibly TRBD1 for D (5 bases). With 3 bases removed from V and 11 bases from J, the gap between germline ends came to 14 bases. This CDR3 is built from 13 residues. Germline V gene lookup returns CDR1 MNHEY and CDR2 SMNVEV (reference sequence). In nucleotides, the CDR3 is TGTGCCAGCAGTTTGGGTAGGGGACGGTCCCAGCATTTT. It translates to CASSLGRGRSQHF.